Ten or more counts support the clone carrying this T cell receptor beta chain. Its antigen is not identified. This entry is derived from a study of CD8 T cells in ankylosing spondylitis. Findings of the study overall: Clones tied to disease were said to be significantly enriched in matched ankylosing spondylitis synovial fluid.

Germline CDR1 reads SGHDT; CDR2 reads YYEEEE. CDR3 size: 14 residues. The ends were cut back, 4 bases at V and 2 bases at J, with 11 bases in the middle. TCRdb redid the calling of the 5' RACE reads with MiXCR, one entry per CDR3 protein. Seen here are roughly 130,000 distinct CDR3 sequences, roughly 13% observed once, and the top ten hold roughly 3%. This sequence originates from a female donor with ankylosing spondylitis or in good health (not recorded which). Sequenced sample: blood, either unsorted or a sorted T cell fraction (not recorded which). The V call is TRBV5-6, the J call TRBJ2-3; no definite D call. The DNA for the CDR3 is TGTGCCAGCAGCCTGGACGCCACCACAGATACGCAGTATTTT. It codes for CASSLDATTDTQYF.